A single sample gave rise to the 27 T cell receptor beta chains below, sequenced in a study of shared clonotypes between healthy human individuals. The assay was immunoSEQ multiplex PCR, and TCRdb's table has in-frame clones only and misses some. The sample comprises about 2.1 million clones, about 93% of which are singletons, and under 2% rests with the top ten. Naive CD8 cells were CD45RO-negative, positively selected for CCR7, excluding terminally differentiated effector memory CD45RA+ cells. The sample consisted of naive CD8+ T cells from PBMCs. These receptors all stem from a man younger than 35 in good health. Some clones in this sample may be carry-over from other donors' samples.

On this clone itself: The same CDR3 arises from other DNA sequences in this sample as well. This chain connects TRBV14 to TRBJ2-7, with unresolved D. There are 11 residues in the CDR3. CDR1 and CDR2 from the germline V gene are SGHDN and FVKESK. Trimming took 3 bases from V and 4 from J, leaving 4 bases between them. The CDR3 sequence: CASSHAYEQYF. The CDR3 nucleotides read TGTGCCAGCAGCCACGCATACGAGCAGTACTTC. The whole variable domain, remainder taken from reference TRBV14 and TRBJ2-7, is EAGVTQFPSHSVIEKGQTVTLRCDPISGHDNLYWYRRVMGKEIKFLLHFVKESKQDESGMPNNRFLAERTGGTYSTLKVQPAELEDSGVYFCASSHAYEQYFGPGTRLTVT.

The rearrangement uses TRBV10-3 and TRBJ2-5, with TRBD1 as a possible D gene (5 bases). CDR3 length: 15 residues. The V gene lost 0 bases and the J gene lost 5 bases, with 13 bases spanning the gap. Germline values: CDR1 ENHRY, CDR2 SYGVKD. In DNA, the CDR3 is TGTGCCATCAGTGAGTCAAGGGCCCCAGGGGAGACCCAGTACTTC. Protein: CAISESRAPGETQYF.

The chain uses TRBV9 and TRBJ1-1; 8 bases agree with TRBD1. This CDR3 is 15 amino acids long. V lost 4 bases, J lost 1 base, and 6 bases stayed unmatched. Per the germline V gene, CDR1 is SGDLS and CDR2 is YYNGEE. The DNA for the CDR3 is TGTGCCAGCAGCCACCAGACAGGGGCGAACACTGAAGCTTTCTTT. This encodes CASSHQTGANTEAFF.

V gene TRBV11-1 combines with J gene TRBJ2-5; a possible D gene is TRBD2 (5 bases). Germline lookup yields CDR1 SGHAT and CDR2 FQDESV (reference sequence). Trimming stripped 2 bases from V and 1 base from J, with 14 bases between. The CDR3 has 16 residues. CDR3 sequence (DNA): TGTGCCAGCAGCTTAACTCTCCTAGCCCCCCAAGAGACCCAGTACTTC. Amino acids: CASSLTLLAPQETQYF.

V is TRBV16 and J is TRBJ2-7, with D tentatively TRBD2 (7 bases). The V gene lost 4 bases and the J gene lost 6 bases, with 13 bases spanning the gap. CDR1 KGHSY and CDR2 FQNENV come from the germline V gene. The CDR3 runs 13 residues. CDR3 protein: CASSPRGGGEQYF. The CDR3 nucleotides read TGTGCCAGCAGCCCAAGGGGGGGCGGCGAGCAGTACTTC.

This clone appeared a single time. The chain joins TRBV7-9 to TRBJ2-1, with TRBD1 as a possible D gene (5 bases). The CDR3 sequence is 14 residues long. Germline loops: CDR1 SEHNR, CDR2 FQNEAQ (reference sequence). V gave up 2 bases and J gave up 4 bases, with 9 bases separating them. As DNA, the CDR3 is TGTGCCAGCAGCTTACTAAGGGGTTACAATGAGCAGTTCTTC. As protein: CASSLLRGYNEQFF.

CDR3 DNA: TGTGCCAGTTTGCCCCGGGGGCGCGGCACTGAAGCTTTCTTT. Residues: CASLPRGRGTEAFF. The genes are TRBV19 and TRBJ1-1, with a weak D call TRBD1 (6 bases). V was cut by 8 bases and J by 4 bases, with 17 bases left in between. The length of the CDR3 is 14 residues. The germline CDR1 and CDR2 sequences are LNHDA and SQIVND (reference sequence). Full variable domain (outside the CDR3, taken from reference TRBV19 and TRBJ1-1): DGGITQSPKYLFRKEGQNVTLSCEQNLNHDAMYWYRQDPGQGLRLIYYSQIVNDFQKGDIAEGYSVSREKKESFPLTVTSAQKNPTAFYLCASLPRGRGTEAFFGQGTRLTVV.

The table lists this clone with a few counts. The chain employs TRBV19 and TRBJ1-5; no firm D call. Trimming left V 1 base short and J 0 bases short, with 10 bases between. This CDR3 spans 16 amino acids. Per germline, CDR1 LNHDA and CDR2 SQIVND (reference sequence). CDR3 protein: CASSIGPLYSNQPQHF. The CDR3 nucleotides are TGTGCCAGTAGTATAGGTCCCCTCTATAGCAATCAGCCCCAGCATTTT.

The rearrangement uses TRBV9 and TRBJ2-5; D uncertain. In germline, CDR1 is SGDLS, CDR2 YYNGEE. V lost 2 bases, J lost 3 bases, and 11 bases lay in between. The CDR3 runs to 14 residues. The CDR3 nucleotides read TGTGCCAGCAGCGTTACGGAAAGGGAAGAGACCCAGTACTTC. Encoded protein: CASSVTEREETQYF.

The gene calls are TRBV6-6 and TRBJ2-5; 10 bases agree with TRBD2. The CDR3 extends over 14 amino acids. Germline loops: CDR1 MNHNY, CDR2 SVGAGI (reference sequence). V lost 6 bases and J lost 4; bases outside the gene matches: 5. In DNA form, the CDR3 reads TGTGCCAGCAGATTAGCGGGAGGCGGAGAGACCCAGTACTTC. The encoded protein is CASRLAGGGETQYF.

The V call is TRBV10-3, the J call TRBJ2-7; 8 nucleotides match TRBD1. This CDR3 contains 13 residues. V dropped 6 bases and J dropped 3; count of bases not matched to a gene: 4. The germline V gene has CDR1 ENHRY and CDR2 SYGVKD. The CDR3 coding sequence is TGTGCCATCAGGCCGACAGGGGACTACGAGCAGTACTTC. Encoded protein: CAIRPTGDYEQYF.

In regard to this clone: Other DNA sequences in this specimen translate into the identical CDR3. The CDR3 bases are TGTGCCAGCAGCGTAGTCGACGGGAACTATGGCTACACCTTC. Translation: CASSVVDGNYGYTF. J is TRBJ1-2 and V is TRBV9; D is uncertain. From germline, CDR1 is SGDLS and CDR2 YYNGEE. V was pared by 0 bases and J by 2 bases, with 8 bases between. This CDR3 is 14 amino acids long.

The chain is built from TRBV25-1 and TRBJ1-4; D unclear. The CDR3 covers 14 residues. Trimming pared 7 bases from V and 2 bases from J, leaving 11 bases between. Germline CDR1 is MGHDK and CDR2 is SYGVNS. The CDR3 sequence: CASTRDYTNEKLFF. The CDR3 DNA reads TGTGCCAGCACGAGAGACTATACTAATGAAAAACTGTTTTTT.

This chain uses TRBV15 with TRBJ2-1; D is possibly TRBD1 (6 bases). V shed 0 bases and J shed 5 bases, with 11 bases lying between them. The germline CDR1 and CDR2 sequences are LNHNV and YYDKDF (reference sequence). CDR3 size: 15 residues. CDR3 coding DNA: TGTGCCACCAGCAGAGAGGCAGGGGTTCACAATGAGCAGTTCTTC. This gives the protein CATSREAGVHNEQFF.

The V gene is TRBV28, the J gene TRBJ2-7, with 12 bases aligning to TRBD1. This CDR3 has 15 residues. The V gene end was trimmed by 6 bases and the J gene end by 7 bases; junction bases not matched to a gene: 10. Germline CDR1 reads MDHEN; CDR2 reads SYDVKM. The CDR3 bases are TGTGCCAGCAGCCCCCGGGACAGGGGGCTTGGAGAGCAGTACTTC. It yields the protein CASSPRDRGLGEQYF.

This clone has only one observation. The chain recombines TRBV7-8 with TRBJ2-1, with D possibly TRBD2 on 6 matching bases. Germline-derived CDR1 and CDR2 are SGHVS and FQNEAQ. V lost 6 bases, J lost 0 bases, and 6 bases lay in between. CDR3 length equals 13 residues. CDR3 in amino acids: CASSSGSYNEQFF. The CDR3 DNA sequence: TGTGCCAGCAGTAGCGGCTCCTACAATGAGCAGTTCTTC. The variable domain in full, with the rest retrieved from reference TRBV7-8 and TRBJ2-1, is GAGVSQSPRYKVAKRGQDVALRCDPISGHVSLFWYQQALGQGPEFLTYFQNEAQLDKSGLPSDRFFAERPEGSVSTLKIQRTQQEDSAVYLCASSSGSYNEQFFGPGTRLTVL.

The chain employs TRBV29-1 and TRBJ2-7; D perhaps matches TRBD1 (7 bases). This CDR3 contains 14 residues. CDR1 and CDR2 (germline): SQVTM, ANQGSEA. V lost 3 bases to trimming and J lost 3 bases, with 15 bases between them. Here the CDR3 reads CSVEPGGGLYEQYF. The CDR3 DNA follows: TGCAGCGTTGAGCCAGGGGGAGGCCTCTACGAGCAGTACTTC.

The chain combines TRBV10-3 with TRBJ2-7; D possibly uses TRBD1 or TRBD2 (5 bases each). Between the trimmed V and J ends, which lost 8 bases and 7 bases, there was a span of 18 bases. The CDR3 length is 13 residues. The germline V gene has CDR1 ENHRY and CDR2 SYGVKD. The CDR3 DNA is TGTGCCATCCGGGGACCGGATAGTCTTGAGCAGTACTTC. Residues: CAIRGPDSLEQYF.

This chain links TRBV7-9 with TRBJ2-1; 7 positions match TRBD1. Per germline, CDR1 SEHNR and CDR2 FQNEAQ (reference sequence). The junction had 9 bases not matched to a gene; V was cut back by 5 bases and J by 8 bases. The length of the CDR3 is 14 residues. In DNA form, the CDR3 reads TGTGCCAGCAGCCGGACGACAGGGTACCATGAGCAGTTCTTC. It yields the protein CASSRTTGYHEQFF. Combining the CDR3 with reference TRBV7-9 and TRBJ2-1 gives the whole variable domain DTGVSQNPRHKITKRGQNVTFRCDPISEHNRLYWYRQTLGQGPEFLTYFQNEAQLEKSRLLSDRFSAERPKGSFSTLEIQRTEQGDSAMYLCASSRTTGYHEQFFGPGTRLTVL.

This chain uses TRBV5-1 with TRBJ1-1, with D hard to call. V gave up 3 bases and J gave up 0 bases, with 9 bases separating them. The CDR3 totals 14 residues. The germline CDR1 and CDR2 sequences are SGHRS and YFSETQ. CDR3: CASSSSQLNTEAFF. CDR3 DNA: TGCGCCAGCAGCTCTTCACAGTTGAACACTGAAGCTTTCTTT.

The V and J genes are TRBV7-3 and TRBJ1-2; 12 nucleotides align to TRBD1. Trimming cost V 0 bases and J 3 bases; bases outside gene matches: 20. This CDR3 region has 22 residues. CDR1 is SGHTA, CDR2 FQGTGA, per germline. CDR3: CASSLTILPPRDRGLLDYGYTF. CDR3 sequence (DNA): TGTGCCAGCAGCTTAACTATCCTGCCCCCCCGGGACAGGGGGCTTCTGGACTATGGCTACACCTTC.

This rearrangement joins TRBV2 to TRBJ1-1, with D possibly being TRBD1 (6 bases). Per the germline V gene, CDR1 is SNHLY and CDR2 is FYNNEI. The V and J ends lost 1 base and 2 bases respectively, with 14 bases between them. This CDR3 has 16 residues. The CDR3: CASSEGTWGLNTEAFF. CDR3 sequence (DNA): TGTGCCAGCAGTGAAGGTACGTGGGGGCTAAACACTGAAGCTTTCTTT. Supplemented by reference TRBV2 and TRBJ1-1, the full variable domain reads EPEVTQTPSHQVTQMGQEVILRCVPISNHLYFYWYRQILGQKVEFLVSFYNNEISEKSEIFDDQFSVERPDGSNFTLKIRSTKLEDSAMYFCASSEGTWGLNTEAFFGQGTRLTVV.

About this clone itself: The sample holds other DNA sequences that translate to the same CDR3. This chain uses TRBV13 with TRBJ1-2; D might be TRBD1 (6 bases). Germline loops: CDR1 PRHDT, CDR2 FYEKMQ (reference sequence). This CDR3 is built from 14 residues. With 5 bases removed from V and 2 bases from J, the gap between germline ends came to 12 bases. Here the CDR3 reads CASSPRGQNYGYTF. The DNA for the CDR3 is TGTGCCAGCAGCCCCCGAGGACAGAACTATGGCTACACCTTC.

The chain links TRBV19 to TRBJ2-7; no definite D call. V was cut by 7 bases and J by 0 bases, with 13 bases left in between. There are 14 residues in the CDR3. CDR1 and CDR2 from the germline V gene are LNHDA and SQIVND (reference sequence). CDR3 bases: TGTGCCAGTACCCTCCGCGCCAGCTCCTACGAGCAGTACTTC. Amino acids: CASTLRASSYEQYF. Filled out from reference TRBV19 and TRBJ2-7, the complete variable domain reads DGGITQSPKYLFRKEGQNVTLSCEQNLNHDAMYWYRQDPGQGLRLIYYSQIVNDFQKGDIAEGYSVSREKKESFPLTVTSAQKNPTAFYLCASTLRASSYEQYFGPGTRLTVT.

CDR3 bases: TGTGCCAGCAGCTTAGTGGGGGGGCCCTCTGGAAACACCATATATTTT. Translation: CASSLVGGPSGNTIYF. V usage is TRBV7-9 and J usage is TRBJ1-3, with D perhaps TRBD1 (6 bases). With 1 base removed from V and 0 bases from J, the gap between germline ends came to 10 bases. The germline V gene encodes CDR1 SEHNR and CDR2 FQNEAQ (reference sequence). This CDR3 has 16 residues.

The rearrangement links TRBV19 to TRBJ2-1; D remains unclear. The CDR3 covers 13 residues. Germline lookup yields CDR1 LNHDA and CDR2 SQIVND (reference sequence). The V gene lost 5 bases and the J gene lost 6 bases, with 11 bases spanning the gap. CDR3 protein: CASSLRGVNEQFF. DNA of the CDR3: TGTGCCAGTAGTCTTAGAGGCGTCAATGAGCAGTTCTTC.

The chain uses TRBV27 and TRBJ1-3; tentative D call: TRBD1 (6 bases). Germline V gene sequence: CDR1 MNHEY, CDR2 SMNVEV (reference sequence). The ends were cut back, 0 bases at V and 4 bases at J, with 13 bases in the middle. The CDR3 consists of 16 residues. CDR3: CASSLSAEGGGNTIYF. The CDR3 coding sequence is TGTGCCAGCAGTTTATCCGCTGAGGGGGGAGGAAACACCATATATTTT.